The 31 T cell receptor beta chains presented below share a single source sample, sequenced in a study of shared clonotypes between healthy human individuals. Terminally differentiated effector memory CD45RA+ cells were excluded by CCR7 positive selection of CD45RO-negative cells. Sequencing used immunoSEQ multiplex PCR; TCRdb keeps in-frame clones, though not all of them. The data contain about 1.9 million clones, about 94% of them singletons. Sequenced sample: naive CD8+ T cells from PBMCs. The receptors derive from a man younger than 35 in good health. Some clones in this sample may be carry-over from other donors' samples.

This chain links TRBV4-1 with TRBJ1-5; D unclear. The CDR3 totals 18 residues. Trimming stripped 0 bases from V and 4 bases from J, with 19 bases between. Germline CDR1 is MGHRA and CDR2 is YSYEKL. The CDR3 protein is CASSQEGRRPNQNQPQHF. The CDR3 DNA reads TGCGCCAGCAGCCAAGAGGGTAGGCGCCCCAACCAAAATCAGCCCCAGCATTTT.

The CDR3 loop is CASSPDRNEKLFF. The CDR3 DNA follows: TGTGCCAGCAGTCCGGACAGAAATGAAAAACTGTTTTTT. V gene TRBV6-6 combines with J gene TRBJ1-4; a possible D gene is TRBD1 (6 bases). This CDR3 is 13 amino acids long. Germline V CDR1 and CDR2: MNHNY, SVGAGI (reference sequence). Between the trimmed V and J ends, which lost 5 bases and 5 bases, there was a span of 9 bases.

This chain links TRBV14 with TRBJ2-5; maybe TRBD2 (5 bases). V was cut by 3 bases and J by 4 bases, with 24 bases left in between. This CDR3 contains 18 residues. Germline V CDR1 and CDR2: SGHDN, FVKESK. The DNA for the CDR3 is TGTGCCAGCAGCCACGGACTCGTGCCTTTCCCACTTAGAGAGACCCAGTACTTC. This encodes CASSHGLVPFPLRETQYF.

CDR3 amino acids: CASSLLPGGGTDTQYF. The DNA for the CDR3 is TGTGCCAGCAGTTTACTCCCGGGAGGCGGCACAGATACGCAGTATTTT. The chain employs TRBV6-6 and TRBJ2-3, with 7 bases that match TRBD2. Trimming cost V 4 bases and J 1 base; bases outside gene matches: 8. The CDR3 consists of 16 residues. The germline V gene has CDR1 MNHNY and CDR2 SVGAGI (reference sequence).

The rearrangement joins TRBV11-2 to TRBJ2-5; D remains ambiguous. Trimming shortened V by 3 bases and J by 0 bases, and 5 bases separated the two germline ends. This CDR3 region has 13 residues. Germline V lookup: CDR1 SGHAT, CDR2 FQNNGV. In DNA form, the CDR3 reads TGTGCCAGCAGCTTTCAGTACCAAGAGACCCAGTACTTC. This codes for CASSFQYQETQYF.

V is TRBV15 and J is TRBJ2-2; 10 nucleotides agree with TRBD2. Germline V gene data show CDR1 as LNHNV and CDR2 as YYDKDF (reference sequence). J gave up 4 bases and V 4 bases, and 3 bases lay outside the gene matches. The CDR3 has 15 amino acids. The CDR3 DNA sequence: TGTGCCACCAGCAAACTAGCGGGGATCACCGGGGAGCTGTTTTTT. The encoded protein is CATSKLAGITGELFF.

The CDR3 region has the DNA TGTGCCAGTCGATATATGGCCCTTAGCAATCAGCCCCAGCATTTT. Its translation is CASRYMALSNQPQHF. The V gene is TRBV19, the J gene TRBJ1-5; D uncertain. Trimming cost V 8 bases and J 0 bases, with 14 bases left between them. Germline-derived CDR1 and CDR2 are LNHDA and SQIVND (reference sequence). The CDR3 is made up of 15 amino acids.

This clone has a handful of counts. The chain carries TRBV7-9 and TRBJ1-1; 9 nucleotides match TRBD1. Germline V lookup: CDR1 SEHNR, CDR2 FQNEAQ (reference sequence). This CDR3 region has 12 residues. V was pared by 1 base and J by 11 bases, with 2 bases of the junction left unmatched. This CDR3 reads CASSLGDRDAFF. CDR3 DNA: TGTGCCAGCAGCTTAGGGGACAGGGATGCTTTCTTT.

The rearrangement uses TRBV7-3 and TRBJ2-3; D is ambiguous. Between the trimmed V and J ends, which lost 5 bases and 0 bases, there was a span of 15 bases. From germline, CDR1 is SGHTA and CDR2 FQGTGA. CDR3 length: 16 amino acids. CDR3 in DNA: TGTGCCAGCAGCCCCGACCGGCGGCCGAGCACAGATACGCAGTATTTT. Translating it yields CASSPDRRPSTDTQYF. Variable domain in full (rest from reference TRBV7-3 and TRBJ2-3): GAGVSQTPSNKVTEKGKYVELRCDPISGHTALYWYRQSLGQGPEFLIYFQGTGAADDSGLPNDRFFAVRPEGSVSTLKIQRTERGDSAVYLCASSPDRRPSTDTQYFGPGTRLTVL.

To note about this clone: The same CDR3 is also encoded by other DNA sequences in this sample. The chain has TRBV9 and TRBJ2-7; maybe TRBD2 (5 bases). Trimming shortened V by 0 bases and J by 6 bases, and 7 bases separated the two germline ends. The germline gives CDR1 SGDLS, CDR2 YYNGEE. The CDR3 runs 12 residues. DNA for the CDR3: TGTGCCAGCAGCGTAGACGAGGGCGAGCAGTACTTC. The encoded protein is CASSVDEGEQYF.

The chain has TRBV9 and TRBJ2-1; 7 bases line up with TRBD2. V trimming: 0 bases; J trimming: 3 bases; junction bases outside the gene matches: 6. Germline V gives CDR1 SGDLS, CDR2 YYNGEE. The CDR3 totals 16 residues. CDR3 in DNA: TGTGCCAGCAGCGTAGCTGGGCCGGGGGGCTACAATGAGCAGTTCTTC. It yields the protein CASSVAGPGGYNEQFF.

This clone was detected only a few times. The chain couples TRBV9 to TRBJ1-1, with 9 nucleotides matching TRBD1. Germline V lookup: CDR1 SGDLS, CDR2 YYNGEE. CDR3 length: 13 amino acids. V lost 3 bases, J lost 5 bases, and 2 bases stayed unmatched. CDR3 protein: CASSDGQGTEAFF. CDR3 bases: TGTGCCAGCAGCGACGGACAGGGGACTGAAGCTTTCTTT.

The chain employs TRBV28 and TRBJ1-5; D is uncertain. V shed 3 bases and J shed 3 bases, with 12 bases lying between them. There are 15 residues in the CDR3. Germline V gene lookup returns CDR1 MDHEN and CDR2 SYDVKM. Here the CDR3 DNA reads TGTGCCAGCAGTTTCACCCCTTATCTCAATCAGCCCCAGCATTTT. This sequence encodes CASSFTPYLNQPQHF.

The V call is TRBV7-9, the J call TRBJ1-2; D unresolved. Per the germline V gene, CDR1 is SEHNR and CDR2 is FQNEAQ (reference sequence). With 1 base removed from V and 10 bases from J, the gap between germline ends came to 10 bases. The CDR3 has 12 amino acids. The CDR3 region is CASSLDRENYTF. The CDR3 DNA is TGTGCCAGCAGCTTAGATAGGGAAAACTACACCTTC.

This rearrangement joins TRBV15 to TRBJ2-3; D is undetermined. CDR3 length: 15 residues. Germline-derived CDR1 and CDR2 are LNHNV and YYDKDF (reference sequence). V gave up 1 base and J gave up 0 bases, with 8 bases separating them. The CDR3 region is CATSRVITSTDTQYF. For the CDR3, the DNA is TGTGCCACCAGCAGAGTCATCACTAGCACAGATACGCAGTATTTT.

The chain joins TRBV6-1 to TRBJ2-7, with D unresolved. V was trimmed by 3 bases and J by 2 bases, leaving 8 bases between them. The CDR3 has 13 residues. Germline loops: CDR1 MNHNS, CDR2 SASEGT. The CDR3 protein is CASSDPGPYEQYF. DNA of the CDR3: TGTGCCAGCAGTGACCCAGGTCCCTACGAGCAGTACTTC.

V is TRBV11-2 and J is TRBJ2-6; perhaps D is TRBD1 or TRBD2 (5 bases each). Germline CDR1 is SGHAT and CDR2 is FQNNGV. V shed 6 bases and J shed 2 bases, with 17 bases lying between them. The CDR3 sequence is 17 residues long. The CDR3 DNA sequence: TGTGCCAGCAGGCCGGGACCGACCCCTCCTGGGGCCAACGTCCTGACTTTC. It specifies CASRPGPTPPGANVLTF.

Here the CDR3 DNA reads TGTGCCAGCAGCCCTTGGACAGGGGGCGCGGTATACGAGCAGTACTTC. Its translation: CASSPWTGGAVYEQYF. The chain combines TRBV7-9 with TRBJ2-5, with TRBD1 matching 11 bases. The DNA end lines up better with TRBJ2-7; the J call may be wrong. In germline, CDR1 is SEHNR, CDR2 FQNEAQ (reference sequence). CDR3 length equals 16 residues.

The chain joins TRBV28 to TRBJ2-1; D gene ambiguous. Germline values: CDR1 MDHEN, CDR2 SYDVKM. The CDR3 is made up of 18 amino acids. V was cut by 3 bases and J by 2 bases, with 20 bases left in between. The CDR3 nucleotides read TGTGCCAGCAGTTTTAGCAACTACTTCTCTTCTACCTACAATGAGCAGTTCTTC. Translating it yields CASSFSNYFSSTYNEQFF.

V gene TRBV5-4 combines with J gene TRBJ2-5; D is possibly TRBD1 or TRBD2 (6 bases each). Trimming shortened V by 1 base and J by 5 bases, and 12 bases separated the two germline ends. The CDR3 is 14 amino acids. Germline values: CDR1 SGHNT, CDR2 YYREEE (reference sequence). CDR3 in DNA: TGTGCCAGCAGCTTGAGGGGGGCGAAGGAGACCCAGTACTTC. Translating it yields CASSLRGAKETQYF.

A single count supports this clone. Other DNA sequences of this sample code for an identical CDR3. This chain links TRBV6-5 with TRBJ2-3; D gene uncertain. The germline CDR1 and CDR2 sequences are MNHEY and SVGAGI. The CDR3 contains 13 residues. V was pared by 0 bases and J by 6 bases, with 7 bases between. The CDR3 region is CASSYSAADTQYF. The CDR3 coding sequence is TGTGCCAGCAGTTACTCTGCGGCCGATACGCAGTATTTT.

The chain combines TRBV5-6 with TRBJ2-7, with unresolved D. This CDR3 has 11 amino acids. Trimming pared 6 bases from V and 6 bases from J, leaving 10 bases between. The germline gives CDR1 SGHDT, CDR2 YYEEEE. CDR3: CASTSISEQYF. The CDR3 DNA sequence: TGTGCCAGCACCTCTATTTCCGAGCAGTACTTC.

Regarding this clone: The junction shows a germline mismatch at one end, possibly a read error. The rearrangement links TRBV6-5 to TRBJ1-1, with D tentatively TRBD1 (5 bases). Germline V lookup: CDR1 MNHEY, CDR2 SVGAGI. The CDR3 spans 13 residues. CDR3 nucleotides: TGTGCCAGCAGTTACTCGAAGCCCAGACAGCACGGATTT. Translated, it gives CASSYSKPRQHGF.

This clone has only one observation. The V and J genes are TRBV28 and TRBJ2-7; D call uncertain. CDR1 is MDHEN and CDR2 is SYDVKM in the germline V gene. The CDR3 is 16 amino acids. The V end lost 5 bases, the J end lost 0 bases, and 17 bases lay between the germline ends. Written as DNA, the CDR3 is TGTGCCAGCAGTCCCCCCGTTAGCAGGAGCTCCTACGAGCAGTACTTC. Its protein is CASSPPVSRSSYEQYF. Combining the CDR3 with reference TRBV28 and TRBJ2-7 gives the whole variable domain DVKVTQSSRYLVKRTGEKVFLECVQDMDHENMFWYRQDPGLGLRLIYFSYDVKMKEKGDIPEGYSVSREKKERFSLILESASTNQTSMYLCASSPPVSRSSYEQYFGPGTRLTVT.

The chain recombines TRBV6-5 with TRBJ1-1, with D unresolved. The germline gives CDR1 MNHEY, CDR2 SVGAGI. V was cut by 3 bases and J by 1 base, with 15 bases left in between. The CDR3 runs 16 residues. Here the CDR3 reads CASSYSPFAENTEAFF. In nucleotides, the CDR3 is TGTGCCAGCAGTTATTCACCGTTCGCGGAGAACACTGAAGCTTTCTTT.

This clone was observed a handful of times. V usage is TRBV7-9 and J usage is TRBJ1-5; no clear D gene. Germline CDR1 reads SEHNR; CDR2 reads FQNEAQ (reference sequence). This CDR3 is built from 14 residues. V lost 3 bases and J 7 bases, leaving 13 bases between the germline ends. The CDR3 sequence: CASSLDSLSQPQHF. DNA for the CDR3: TGTGCCAGCAGCTTGGACTCCTTGAGCCAGCCCCAGCATTTT.

This chain uses TRBV27 with TRBJ2-5, with D hard to call. The CDR3 consists of 14 residues. The V end was cut by 6 bases, the J end by 1 base, with 12 bases between. The germline gives CDR1 MNHEY, CDR2 SMNVEV (reference sequence). The CDR3 DNA reads TGTGCCAGCAGCCAAACAATCTTCCAAGAGACCCAGTACTTC. Protein product: CASSQTIFQETQYF.

V gene TRBV6-1 combines with J gene TRBJ2-3, with TRBD1 identical over 8 bases. CDR1 is MNHNS, CDR2 SASEGT, per germline. The V gene end was trimmed by 5 bases and the J gene end by 4 bases; junction bases not matched to a gene: 5. The CDR3 is made up of 14 amino acids. The chain's CDR3 is CASSRTGWADTQYF. CDR3 DNA sequence: TGTGCCAGCAGTCGGACAGGGTGGGCAGATACGCAGTATTTT.

This clone was picked up one time. The CDR3 nucleotides read TGCGCCAGCAGCCAAGATATTACGGGGATTGAAGCTTTCTTT. Amino acids: CASSQDITGIEAFF. The gene calls are TRBV4-1 and TRBJ1-1; D is unresolved. The V gene lost 0 bases and the J gene lost 7 bases, with 12 bases spanning the gap. From germline, CDR1 is MGHRA and CDR2 YSYEKL. This CDR3 is 14 amino acids long.

The chain carries TRBV15 and TRBJ2-7, with D possibly matching TRBD1 (6 bases). Germline CDR1 is LNHNV and CDR2 is YYDKDF (reference sequence). V gave up 2 bases and J gave up 5 bases, with 13 bases separating them. This CDR3 contains 14 residues. The CDR3 coding sequence is TGTGCCACCAGCAGACCCCACAGGGACCACGAGCAGTACTTC. Protein product: CATSRPHRDHEQYF.

As concerns this clone: This same CDR3 is encoded by further DNA sequences in the sample. The chain combines TRBV19 with TRBJ2-1; TRBD2 aligns across 9 bases. There are 13 residues in the CDR3. Looked up from germline, CDR1 is LNHDA and CDR2 is SQIVND (reference sequence). V was clipped by 6 bases and J by 5 bases; unmatched bases: 2. As DNA, the CDR3 is TGTGCCAGTAGGTTAGCGGGAGACAATGAGCAGTTCTTC. This sequence encodes CASRLAGDNEQFF. Based on the CDR3 plus reference TRBV19 and TRBJ2-1, the full variable domain is DGGITQSPKYLFRKEGQNVTLSCEQNLNHDAMYWYRQDPGQGLRLIYYSQIVNDFQKGDIAEGYSVSREKKESFPLTVTSAQKNPTAFYLCASRLAGDNEQFFGPGTRLTVL.